This T cell receptor beta chain appears in the sequencing data of a study of blood T cell repertoires in COVID-19 (dated by TCRdb to about 2020). Regarding the study in general: Samples covering the acute and convalescent phases of COVID-19 were provided by collaborators in the United States, Italy and Spain. The prospective study material was composed of cDNA or gDNA derived from T cells, B-cell-depleted T cells, or PBMCs. Subjects who had been exposed to COVID-19, were actively infected with it, or had recovered from it provided the deeply sampled blood TCRbeta repertoires that made up the dataset. The repertoires were made available in a free public database intended to serve as a resource for research on the immune response to SARS-CoV-2. The samples were drawn from the first 160 participants of the ongoing ImmuneRACE study and from some 1,300 subjects provided by 6 global collaborators. The sample metadata nearly always contained a de-identified subject ID, COVID-19 status, age in years and sex. Where available, HLA class I and class II types were obtained from metadata supplied by the sample provider rather than from assay-based typing.

Here V drops 4 bases and J drops 4 bases, and the junction holds 10 bases not matched to any gene. From its cysteine to its phenylalanine, the CDR3 spans 15 amino acids. Only CDR3 DNA is held: 45 bases, read in frame from base 1. CDR1 and CDR2 (SGHTA, FQGTGA) derive from the germline V gene. On the study overall, not on this receptor specifically: How much clinical and demographic metadata was included differed by source and by participant, and the metadata was provided uncurated.

One collaborating source in Seattle enrolled patients during active infection and followed them longitudinally through the course of disease. Whole blood was collected in K2EDTA tubes by collaborating institutions according to the institutions' own protocols. Collaborator samples were shipped for TCRbeta analysis as frozen whole blood, isolated PBMCs, or DNA extracted from either sample type. Concerning this clone itself: It has no known antigen specificity. No much larger clone is present one base from it, and per-base qualities are unavailable.

The immunoSEQ Assay, a bias-controlled multiplex PCR, was used to amplify TCRbeta CDR3 regions from genomic DNA. As for how the authors treated the data: Nucleated cell counts per sample were estimated from amplification of reference gene primers within the assay. To quantify the absolute abundance of each unique TCRbeta CDR3 rearrangement, sequence reads were collapsed and filtered. For each sample, productive Simpson clonality was calculated as the square root of Simpson's diversity index over productive rearrangements. Held by TCRdb, this immuneACCESS table contains in-frame sequences only and omits some clones. Under half of the omission traces to an unresolved V gene where checked; the cause of the rest is unknown. D and trimming come from the DNA, and the V and J calls and clone size come from that table. The sample table records under 250,000 clones; 90% of these occur just once. The ten largest account for roughly 2.5% of the sample.

This chain is built from TRBV7-3 and TRBJ2-7, with 7 junctional bases fitting TRBD1. Sequenced material: peripheral blood. The clonotype originates from a man younger than 45 with COVID-19, enrolled during active disease. The nucleotide sequence is TGTGCCAGCAGCTGGGGGCCGACAGGGCAGTACGAGCAGTACTTC. This translates into CASSWGPTGQYEQYF.